What follows describes a single TCR beta chain. Its antigen is unknown. The source material, RNA transcripts, was used to amplify TCR beta CDR3 regions. HTBI primers were employed in a first-round RT-PCR of the TCR CDR3. TCRdb recomputed calls from the multiplex PCR reads with MiXCR, one row per CDR3 protein. The sample has roughly 840,000 distinct CDR3 sequences, roughly 37% seen once. The V gene's germline CDR1 is SGHRS and CDR2 YFSETQ. V lost 7 bases, J lost 4 bases, and 11 bases lay in between. This CDR3 has 13 residues. This entry comes from a study of T cells in Graves' hyperthyroidism and ophthalmopathy. Study details: The authors collected peripheral blood at initial diagnosis, before any treatment. General study findings and limits: For ophthalmopathy, model prediction preceded onset by a median approximately 6 months.

This receptor was obtained from a man aged 18 to 30 with Graves' hyperthyroidism. This sequence joins TRBV5-1 and TRBJ1-4, with D possibly matching TRBD1 (5 bases). Sequencing used blood. The CDR3 coding sequence is TGCGCCAGCTCGACAGAGGGTAATGAAAAACTGTTTTTT. Amino acid sequence: CASSTEGNEKLFF.